What follows are 26 T cell receptor beta chains derived from one specimen sequenced in a study of technical replicates of blood from a handful of donors. Repertoires were generated with immunoSEQ multiplex PCR, while TCRdb's copy carries only in-frame clones and drops some. Altogether about 69,000 clones are present, approximately 88% being singletons, with the ten largest covering 3.5% to 5.5%. The sample comprised PBMCs. The receptors come from a human donor in good health. Some clones in this sample may be carry-over from other donors' samples.

The chain is built from TRBV18 and TRBJ1-2; TRBD1 matches 12 bases. The CDR3 length is 15 residues. In germline, CDR1 is KGHSH, CDR2 LQKENI. The V segment lost 5 bases and the J segment 6 bases; nucleotides outside the gene matches: 7. The chain's CDR3 is CASSTGTGGENGYTF. The DNA of the CDR3 is TGTGCCAGCTCAACCGGGACAGGGGGCGAGAATGGCTACACCTTC.

V and J are TRBV18 and TRBJ1-3, with TRBD1 matching over 10 bases. Unmatched junction bases numbered 5, after V lost 3 bases and J lost 0 bases. CDR1 KGHSH and CDR2 LQKENI come from the germline V gene. The CDR3 spans 17 residues. DNA for the CDR3: TGTGCCAGCTCACCTAGGACAGGGGGAAACTCTGGAAACACCATATATTTT. Protein product: CASSPRTGGNSGNTIYF.

J is TRBJ2-7 and V is TRBV2; no clear D. Trimming pared 4 bases from V and 7 bases from J, leaving 5 bases between. In germline, CDR1 is SNHLY, CDR2 FYNNEI. The CDR3 spans 10 residues. CDR3: CASSGNEQYF. Written as DNA, the CDR3 is TGTGCCAGCAGTGGTAATGAGCAGTACTTC.

This chain links TRBV7-9 with TRBJ1-4, with a possible D match to TRBD1 (5 bases). CDR3 length: 13 residues. The germline V gene has CDR1 SEHNR and CDR2 FQNEAQ (reference sequence). V gave up 1 base and J gave up 8 bases, with 8 bases separating them. In nucleotides, the CDR3 is TGTGCCAGCAGCTTAGGGGGCAGGGAAAAACTGTTTTTT. It is translated as CASSLGGREKLFF.

The chain uses TRBV15 and TRBJ1-2; TRBD1 matches 10 bases. CDR3 size: 19 residues. The V gene's germline CDR1 is LNHNV and CDR2 YYDKDF (reference sequence). Trimming took 2 bases from V and 6 from J; bases not matched to a gene: 18. CDR3 nucleotides: TGTGCCACCAGCAGATGGTGGGGGACAGGGGCCCAAGCGAATGATGGCTACACCTTC. It translates to CATSRWWGTGAQANDGYTF.

This chain links TRBV18 with TRBJ2-1, with 11 nucleotides matching TRBD1. J was trimmed by 7 bases and V by 0 bases; bases with no gene match: 8. The V gene's germline CDR1 is KGHSH and CDR2 LQKENI. This CDR3 contains 17 residues. The DNA of the CDR3 is TGTGCCAGCTCACCACCTGAGACCGGGACAGGGGGAAATGAGCAGTTCTTC. Amino acid sequence: CASSPPETGTGGNEQFF.

This rearrangement joins TRBV5-6 to TRBJ2-7; 7 bases line up with TRBD2. CDR3 length equals 12 residues. Germline V gives CDR1 SGHDT, CDR2 YYEEEE. V dropped 5 bases and J dropped 3; count of bases not matched to a gene: 2. DNA of the CDR3: TGTGCCAGCAGGCGGGAGCACTACGAGCAGTACTTC. Amino acid sequence: CASRREHYEQYF.

The chain couples TRBV10-3 to TRBJ1-1; D perhaps matches TRBD1 (6 bases). CDR1 ENHRY and CDR2 SYGVKD come from the germline V gene. The V end was cut by 11 bases, the J end by 0 bases, with 13 bases between. The CDR3 spans 13 residues. In DNA form, the CDR3 reads TGTGCCGCTTTTGGACAGTTGAACACTGAAGCTTTCTTT. Translating it yields CAAFGQLNTEAFF.

The rearrangement joins TRBV20-1 to TRBJ2-5; D remains unclear. V lost 2 bases, J lost 3 bases, and 4 bases lay in between. This CDR3 has 11 amino acids. Germline loops: CDR1 DFQATT, CDR2 SNEGSKA (reference sequence). CDR3: CSARLEETQYF. The CDR3 nucleotides read TGCAGTGCTAGACTTGAAGAGACCCAGTACTTC.

The chain uses TRBV2 and TRBJ1-6, with D possibly matching TRBD1 (6 bases). Germline assignment: CDR1 SNHLY and CDR2 FYNNEI. V was shortened by 8 bases and J by 7 bases, with 9 bases between the two germline ends. This CDR3 region has 12 residues. DNA of the CDR3: TGTGCCAGCTCAAGGGGGAATTCACCCCTCCACTTT. Amino acid sequence: CASSRGNSPLHF.

The chain recombines TRBV6-5 with TRBJ2-7; D is unresolved. CDR3 length: 15 amino acids. V was trimmed by 6 bases and J by 3 bases, leaving 18 bases between them. CDR1 and CDR2 (germline): MNHEY, SVGAGI. The CDR3 loop reads CASRRGPESNYEQYF. The CDR3 region has the DNA TGTGCCAGCAGACGTGGGCCCGAGAGTAACTACGAGCAGTACTTC.

As regards this clone: In the same sample, other DNA sequences code for this CDR3. V is TRBV7-2 and J is TRBJ1-2, with D possibly matching TRBD1 (6 bases). This CDR3 is 15 amino acids long. The V gene lost 1 base and the J gene lost 5 bases, with 14 bases spanning the gap. Germline V gene sequence: CDR1 SGHTA, CDR2 FQGNSA. This CDR3 is CASSLGGGARYGYTF. The CDR3 DNA reads TGTGCCAGCAGCTTAGGAGGGGGGGCTAGGTATGGCTACACCTTC.

This clone was found once. The J gene is TRBJ2-7, the V gene TRBV18, with TRBD2 matching over 8 bases. The CDR3 is 15 amino acids. Germline V gene lookup returns CDR1 KGHSH and CDR2 LQKENI. Trimming cost V 2 bases and J 3 bases; bases outside gene matches: 6. Written as DNA, the CDR3 is TGTGCCAGCTCACCAGCCGGGGGGGGGATCTACGAGCAGTACTTC. Residues: CASSPAGGGIYEQYF.

This chain joins TRBV2 and TRBJ1-1, with D perhaps TRBD1 (5 bases). Germline CDR1 is SNHLY and CDR2 is FYNNEI. The V gene lost 2 bases and the J gene lost 7 bases, with 11 bases spanning the gap. The CDR3 spans 13 residues. The CDR3 sequence is CASSEQGLSEAFF. The DNA of the CDR3 is TGTGCCAGCAGTGAACAGGGTCTCAGTGAAGCTTTCTTT.

V is TRBV30 and J is TRBJ1-3; D uncertain. The germline V gene has CDR1 GTSNPN and CDR2 SVGIG (reference sequence). V dropped 1 base and J dropped 0 bases, with 7 bases sitting between them. This CDR3 has 14 residues. Written as DNA, the CDR3 is TGTGCCTGGAGTGGAGGGAGCTCTGGAAACACCATATATTTT. Translating it yields CAWSGGSSGNTIYF.

The rearrangement links TRBV5-1 to TRBJ1-1; TRBD1 matches 8 bases. The trim removed 2 bases at V and 0 bases at J, leaving 6 bases unmatched. The CDR3 is made up of 16 amino acids. Germline V gene sequence: CDR1 SGHRS, CDR2 YFSETQ. This chain's CDR3 is CASSFQDRVMNTEAFF. For the CDR3, the DNA is TGCGCCAGCAGCTTCCAGGACAGGGTCATGAACACTGAAGCTTTCTTT.

The CDR3 nucleotides are TGTGCCAGCAGCCTGGGGGGGGTCGGAGAAAAACTGTTTTTT. This codes for CASSLGGVGEKLFF. The chain joins TRBV4-2 to TRBJ1-4; possibly TRBD1 for D (5 bases). V lost 4 bases, J lost 8 bases, and 14 bases lay in between. CDR3 length: 14 residues. Looked up from germline, CDR1 is LGHNA and CDR2 is YNFKEQ.

The genes are TRBV18 and TRBJ2-2, with D tentatively TRBD2 (6 bases). Trimming removed 1 base at V and 6 bases at J, with 12 bases between. CDR1 is KGHSH and CDR2 is LQKENI in the germline V gene. There are 15 residues in the CDR3. For the CDR3, the DNA is TGTGCCAGCTCACCACGGGCAGGCGGGGCCGGGGAGCTGTTTTTT. Its translation is CASSPRAGGAGELFF.

The V call is TRBV14, the J call TRBJ2-7; D is possibly TRBD1 (6 bases). Germline-derived CDR1 and CDR2 are SGHDN and FVKESK. Between the trimmed V and J ends, which lost 6 bases and 5 bases, there was a span of 17 bases. This CDR3 contains 14 residues. CDR3 DNA: TGTGCCAGCAGGCCGACAGGTATCGTCCACGAGCAGTACTTC. This encodes CASRPTGIVHEQYF.

The chain links TRBV7-2 to TRBJ2-6; TRBD2 agrees at 8 bases. The CDR3 covers 15 residues. V gave up 7 bases and J gave up 2 bases; unmatched junction bases: 4. Germline V gene sequence: CDR1 SGHTA, CDR2 FQGNSA. Written as DNA, the CDR3 is TGTGCCAGCACCCCGGGGGGGGCTGGGGCCAACGTCCTGACTTTC. Translating it yields CASTPGGAGANVLTF.

The rearrangement links TRBV5-3 to TRBJ1-1; D not resolved. TRBV5-3 is assigned to the ORF class and has an uncertain function. The CDR3 spans 14 residues. Trimming stripped 0 bases from V and 6 bases from J, with 12 bases between. The CDR3 region is CARSLVLTGPEAFF. The DNA for the CDR3 is TGTGCCAGAAGCTTGGTGTTGACTGGCCCTGAAGCTTTCTTT.

This chain connects TRBV5-4 to TRBJ2-2, with TRBD2 matching over 11 bases. This CDR3 contains 17 residues. Germline V CDR1 and CDR2: SGHNT, YYREEE (reference sequence). Losses at the gene ends were 4 bases for V and 0 bases for J; bases not matched to a gene: 5. The CDR3: CASSLGTSGSNTGELFF. The CDR3 coding sequence is TGTGCCAGCAGCCTCGGGACTAGCGGTTCGAACACCGGGGAGCTGTTTTTT.

The CDR3 loop is CASSPTGFGETQYF. In DNA form, the CDR3 reads TGTGCCAGCAGCCCGACTGGCTTTGGGGAGACCCAGTACTTC. V and J are TRBV7-3 and TRBJ2-5; unclear D gene. The germline V gene has CDR1 SGHTA and CDR2 FQGTGA. CDR3 length equals 14 residues. V was trimmed by 5 bases and J by 5 bases, leaving 15 bases between them.

The chain has TRBV7-8 and TRBJ2-2; 7 bases are shared with TRBD2. J gave up 4 bases and V 6 bases, and 8 bases lay outside the gene matches. The CDR3 consists of 15 residues. Per germline, CDR1 SGHVS and CDR2 FQNEAQ. The CDR3 bases are TGTGCCAGCAGATGGGAGGGAAAGGGCACCGGGGAGCTGTTTTTT. This gives the protein CASRWEGKGTGELFF.

The chain uses TRBV5-1 and TRBJ2-2, with TRBD2 matching over 14 bases. The CDR3 totals 18 residues. Per germline, CDR1 SGHRS and CDR2 YFSETQ. Losses at the gene ends were 3 bases for V and 1 base for J; bases not matched to a gene: 5. DNA for the CDR3: TGCGCCAGCAGCTCCCCCGGGACTAGCGGGAGGAACACCGGGGAGCTGTTTTTT. Translated, it gives CASSSPGTSGRNTGELFF.

J is TRBJ2-3 and V is TRBV9; 8 bases match TRBD2. V was clipped by 1 base and J by 2 bases; unmatched bases: 9. Germline CDR1 reads SGDLS; CDR2 reads YYNGEE. The CDR3 loop spans 17 amino acids. This chain's CDR3 is CASSVKSRGGYTDTQYF. In DNA, the CDR3 is TGTGCCAGCAGCGTAAAGTCCCGGGGGGGGTACACAGATACGCAGTATTTT.